The 30 T cell receptor beta chains reported below all come from one sample, sequenced in a study of response to subunit inactivated influenza vaccine. Each CDR3 protein gets one entry after TCRdb re-called the RT-PCR reads with MiXCR. Here the sample spans 550,000 to 800,000 distinct CDR3 sequences, approximately 14% being singletons. The sequencing used PBMCs from blood, collected roughly 13 days after vaccination. These receptor sequences come from a man aged 50 to 60 who received an inactivated influenza vaccine.

This clonotype appeared a few times. The rearrangement links TRBV20-1 to TRBJ2-7; TRBD1 aligns across 7 bases. The CDR3 has 13 residues. V shed 4 bases and J 2 bases; nucleotides not matched to a gene: 5. Germline V gene lookup returns CDR1 DFQATT and CDR2 SNEGSKA (reference sequence). DNA of the CDR3: TGCAGTGCTAACCCGGACAGGACCTACGAGCAGTACTTC. This sequence encodes CSANPDRTYEQYF.

V is TRBV10-3 and J is TRBJ2-2; D is unresolved. In germline, CDR1 is ENHRY, CDR2 SYGVKD. Trimming removed 0 bases from V and 7 bases from J, with 3 bases in between. The CDR3 is 12 amino acids. CDR3 amino acids: CAISESSGELFF. As DNA, the CDR3 is TGTGCCATCAGTGAGTCGAGCGGGGAGCTGTTTTTT.

The V call is TRBV4-1, the J call TRBJ1-5; D possibly corresponds to TRBD1 (5 bases). There are 16 residues in the CDR3. V was pared by 1 base and J by 1 base, with 11 bases between. CDR1 MGHRA and CDR2 YSYEKL come from the germline V gene. This chain's CDR3 is CASSQVSGGSNQPQHF. As DNA, the CDR3 is TGCGCCAGCAGCCAAGTTTCGGGGGGAAGCAATCAGCCCCAGCATTTT.

This chain connects TRBV18 to TRBJ2-2; D is possibly TRBD2 (5 bases). This CDR3 contains 14 residues. The germline V gene has CDR1 KGHSH and CDR2 LQKENI. V was trimmed by 3 bases and J by 5 bases, leaving 10 bases between them. The DNA of the CDR3 is TGTGCCAGCTCACCTCAGCGGTCTACCGGGGAGCTGTTTTTT. The encoded protein is CASSPQRSTGELFF.

The chain is built from TRBV20-1 and TRBJ2-3; D gene uncertain. Trimming cost V 2 bases and J 0 bases, with 9 bases left between them. This CDR3 has 14 residues. Germline V gene sequence: CDR1 DFQATT, CDR2 SNEGSKA (reference sequence). CDR3 region: CSARTATSTDTQYF. The CDR3 DNA reads TGCAGTGCTAGAACAGCGACTAGCACAGATACGCAGTATTTT.

The rearrangement joins TRBV6-2 or TRBV6-3 to TRBJ2-7; 7 bases are a match to TRBD2. The CDR3 has 12 residues. V gave up 8 bases and J gave up 2 bases; unmatched junction bases: 3. The germline V gene has CDR1 MNHEY and CDR2 SVGEGT. This CDR3 is CASGRATYEQYF. For the CDR3, the DNA is TGTGCCAGCGGGAGGGCTACCTACGAGCAGTACTTC.

The chain joins TRBV12-3 or TRBV12-4 to TRBJ1-5; D gene uncertain. V was pared by 4 bases and J by 7 bases, with 11 bases between. CDR3 size: 13 residues. The CDR3 reads CASSSGMNQPQHF. The CDR3 DNA follows: TGTGCCAGCAGTTCGGGCATGAACCAGCCCCAGCATTTT.

This clonotype has ten or more counts. J is TRBJ2-4 and V is TRBV5-1, with D possibly matching TRBD1 (6 bases). Germline CDR1 and CDR2: SGHRS and YFSETQ. Trimming stripped 3 bases from V and 7 bases from J, with 14 bases between. The CDR3 is 14 residues long. The CDR3 DNA reads as TGCGCCAGCAGCTCACAGGGTTTCAATAACATTCAGTACTTC. This translates into CASSSQGFNNIQYF.

There are a few counts of this clonotype. The chain employs TRBV12-3 or TRBV12-4 and TRBJ2-3; D not resolved. Trimming removed 5 bases at V and 1 base at J, with 10 bases between. The CDR3 totals 14 residues. Here the CDR3 reads CASSQTLRTDTQYF. The CDR3, as DNA: TGTGCCAGCAGTCAGACTTTACGCACAGATACGCAGTATTTT.

V is TRBV3-1 and J is TRBJ1-6; maybe TRBD1 (6 bases). CDR3 length: 15 residues. Germline values: CDR1 LGHDT, CDR2 YNNKEL (reference sequence). V lost 0 bases to trimming and J lost 7 bases, with 10 bases between them. In DNA form, the CDR3 reads TGTGCCAGCAGCCAAGAGGCAGGGGTGAATTCACCCCTCCACTTT. Protein: CASSQEAGVNSPLHF.

The chain employs TRBV28 and TRBJ2-1, with D perhaps given as TRBD1 or TRBD2 (5 bases each). The CDR3 length is 16 residues. Germline V lookup: CDR1 MDHEN, CDR2 SYDVKM. V dropped 4 bases and J dropped 0 bases, with 13 bases sitting between them. Here the CDR3 DNA reads TGTGCCAGCAGTTCCCGCCGGGACCGCTCCTACAATGAGCAGTTCTTC. As protein: CASSSRRDRSYNEQFF.

The rearrangement joins TRBV7-2 to TRBJ2-3, with 8 bases matching TRBD2. J gave up 3 bases and V 1 base, and 6 bases lay outside the gene matches. Germline assignment: CDR1 SGHTA and CDR2 FQGNSA. The CDR3 length is 16 residues. This CDR3 reads CASSLDSGSRTDTQYF. The CDR3 DNA sequence: TGTGCCAGCAGCTTAGACAGCGGGAGTAGGACAGATACGCAGTATTTT.

This clonotype was seen a few times. The J gene is TRBJ1-6, the V gene TRBV12-3 or TRBV12-4; TRBD1 matches at 7 bases. The CDR3 consists of 14 residues. V was pared by 7 bases and J by 7 bases, with 7 bases of the junction left unmatched. This CDR3 is CASTLGTANSPLHF. The DNA of the CDR3 is TGTGCCAGCACCTTGGGGACAGCGAATTCACCCCTCCACTTT.

The V call is TRBV5-1, the J call TRBJ1-1; TRBD1 might be the D (6 bases). The CDR3 runs to 14 residues. Per germline, CDR1 SGHRS and CDR2 YFSETQ. Trimming took off 0 bases at V and 5 bases at J, with 11 bases between the two ends. CDR3 protein: CASSLEGGETEAFF. The CDR3 DNA reads TGCGCCAGCAGCTTGGAAGGGGGGGAGACTGAAGCTTTCTTT.

This clonotype was seen more than once but under ten times. The V and J genes are TRBV20-1 and TRBJ2-7; TRBD2 matches at 7 bases. CDR1 is DFQATT, CDR2 SNEGSKA, per germline (reference sequence). The CDR3 spans 13 residues. The CDR3 spells CSGDGGRSYEQYF. The DNA of the CDR3 is TGCAGCGGGGATGGCGGGAGATCCTACGAGCAGTACTTC.

Only a few counts were recorded for this clonotype. The rearrangement uses TRBV12-3 or TRBV12-4 and TRBJ2-4, with 10 bases aligning to TRBD2. V shed 6 bases and J 0 bases; nucleotides not matched to a gene: 8. The CDR3 totals 17 residues. The CDR3 DNA sequence: TGTGCCAGCAGCCCAACTAGCGGGGCCTTAGCCAAAAACATTCAGTACTTC. It translates to CASSPTSGALAKNIQYF.

V and J are TRBV10-3 and TRBJ2-3, with D perhaps matching TRBD1 or TRBD2 (5 bases each). This CDR3 is built from 16 residues. V lost 6 bases and J 2 bases, leaving 18 bases between the germline ends. Germline V CDR1 and CDR2: ENHRY, SYGVKD. The CDR3 region is CAISKTGTDYTDTQYF. The DNA of the CDR3 is TGTGCCATCAGCAAAACCGGGACGGATTACACAGATACGCAGTATTTT.

This clonotype turned up a few times. The J gene is TRBJ2-7, the V gene TRBV25-1; 8 bases map to TRBD2. The trim removed 3 bases at V and 3 bases at J, leaving 7 bases unmatched. Germline CDR1 is MGHDK and CDR2 is SYGVNS. This CDR3 spans 15 amino acids. The CDR3: CASSDPSGSYYEQYF. DNA of the CDR3: TGTGCCAGCAGTGACCCTAGCGGGTCTTACTACGAGCAGTACTTC.

The chain is built from TRBV7-9 and TRBJ2-7, with a weak D call TRBD1 (6 bases). CDR3 length: 16 amino acids. Germline values: CDR1 SEHNR, CDR2 FQNEAQ (reference sequence). The V end lost 1 base, the J end lost 6 bases, and 19 bases lay between the germline ends. In DNA form, the CDR3 reads TGTGCCAGCAGCTTAGAGGGTTCCCGGACAGCCTTCGAGCAGTACTTC. This sequence encodes CASSLEGSRTAFEQYF.

This clonotype was seen repeatedly, ten times or more. The V call is TRBV5-1, the J call TRBJ2-1, with 10 bases matching TRBD2. V lost 4 bases to trimming and J lost 7 bases; unmatched junction nucleotides: 8. The germline V gene has CDR1 SGHRS and CDR2 YFSETQ. This CDR3 spans 15 amino acids. The CDR3 DNA reads TGCGCCAGCAGCCTACGCAGGACTAGCGGAAATGAGCAGTTCTTC. It translates to CASSLRRTSGNEQFF.

The chain is built from TRBV2 and TRBJ1-5; tentatively, D is TRBD1 (5 bases). V dropped 6 bases and J dropped 2 bases, with 11 bases sitting between them. Germline CDR1 is SNHLY and CDR2 is FYNNEI. The CDR3 covers 14 residues. The DNA for the CDR3 is TGTGCCAGCAGAAGAGCGGGGGGCAATCAGCCCCAGCATTTT. Its protein is CASRRAGGNQPQHF.

This clonotype was seen only a few times. CDR3 region: CASSLTETTKETQYF. The CDR3 bases are TGTGCCAGCAGTTTAACAGAGACCACGAAAGAGACCCAGTACTTC. The chain uses TRBV28 and TRBJ2-5; D ambiguous. Germline V lookup: CDR1 MDHEN, CDR2 SYDVKM. Trimming pared 2 bases from V and 3 bases from J, leaving 13 bases between. The CDR3 has 15 residues.

The V gene is TRBV4-2, the J gene TRBJ2-3; 9 bases line up with TRBD1. Germline CDR1 reads LGHNA; CDR2 reads YNFKEQ. The junction had 7 bases not matched to a gene; V was cut back by 0 bases and J by 6 bases. The CDR3 sequence is 16 residues long. The CDR3 DNA sequence: TGTGCCAGCAGCCAAGATAAACAGGGGGCCCGGGATACGCAGTATTTT. Translated, it gives CASSQDKQGARDTQYF.

The chain combines TRBV18 with TRBJ1-4; D is unresolved. The V end was cut by 6 bases, the J end by 0 bases, with 11 bases between. CDR1 KGHSH and CDR2 LQKENI come from the germline V gene. This CDR3 contains 15 residues. The CDR3 DNA reads as TGTGCCAGCTCGTCCGGGTCTGCAACTAATGAAAAACTGTTTTTT. It codes for CASSSGSATNEKLFF.

In regard to this clonotype: At one of its ends the junction is not consistent with the germline gene, which may arise from a read error. V is TRBV5-1 and J is TRBJ2-1; D is uncertain. Germline values: CDR1 SGHRS, CDR2 YFSETQ. The CDR3 has 15 amino acids. This CDR3 reads CASGLMGQATNEQFF. The CDR3 DNA is TGCGCCAGCGGCTTGATGGGTCAGGCAACCAATGAGCAGTTCTTC. Based on the CDR3 plus reference TRBV5-1 and TRBJ2-1, the full variable domain is KAGVTQTPRYLIKTRGQQVTLSCSPISGHRSVSWYQQTPGQGLQFLFEYFSETQRNKGNFPGRFSGRQFSNSRSEMNVSTLELGDSALYLCASGLMGQATNEQFFGPGTRLTVL.

This clonotype was counted ten times or more. The chain carries TRBV7-2 and TRBJ2-5, with TRBD2 matching over 8 bases. CDR3 length: 14 amino acids. V trimming: 5 bases; J trimming: 5 bases; junction bases outside the gene matches: 7. CDR1 and CDR2 from the germline V gene are SGHTA and FQGNSA. Here the CDR3 reads CASSTSGRTETQYF. CDR3 nucleotide sequence: TGTGCCAGCAGCACTAGCGGTCGGACGGAGACCCAGTACTTC.

This chain joins TRBV4-1 and TRBJ1-1, with D unclear. V lost 1 base to trimming and J lost 0 bases, with 9 bases between them. The CDR3 is 15 amino acids. Germline lookup yields CDR1 MGHRA and CDR2 YSYEKL. As DNA, the CDR3 is TGCGCCAGCAGCCAAGGGGTTCTGGTGAACACTGAAGCTTTCTTT. It encodes CASSQGVLVNTEAFF.

The rearrangement links TRBV4-2 to TRBJ2-4; possibly TRBD1 or TRBD2 for D (5 bases each). The V gene lost 0 bases and the J gene lost 8 bases, with 14 bases spanning the gap. This CDR3 contains 15 residues. Germline assignment: CDR1 LGHNA and CDR2 YNFKEQ. CDR3 region: CASSQDLIRGDIQYF. The CDR3 DNA reads as TGTGCCAGCAGCCAAGATTTGATTCGAGGGGACATTCAGTACTTC.

The chain is built from TRBV7-3 and TRBJ2-5, with 11 bases fitting TRBD2. The CDR3 contains 16 residues. Germline CDR1 is SGHTA and CDR2 is FQGTGA. J gave up 5 bases and V 3 bases, and 8 bases lay outside the gene matches. CDR3 amino acids: CASSFSGRASEETQYF. In nucleotides, the CDR3 is TGTGCCAGCAGCTTTAGCGGGAGGGCCTCTGAGGAGACCCAGTACTTC.

The J gene is TRBJ2-3, the V gene TRBV3-1; D may be TRBD2 (6 bases). The CDR3 runs 17 residues. V was shortened by 6 bases and J by 0 bases, with 19 bases between the two germline ends. CDR1 and CDR2 from the germline V gene are LGHDT and YNNKEL (reference sequence). Written as DNA, the CDR3 is TGTGCCAGCAGTCGTGGACCCCTTAGCGGCAGCACAGATACGCAGTATTTT. It translates to CASSRGPLSGSTDTQYF.